The 5 T cell receptor beta chains below come from one sample, sequenced in a study of blood T cell repertoires in COVID-19. Produced via immunoSEQ multiplex PCR; TCRdb's table is partial and in-frame only. The data show more than 250,000 clones, 85% to 90% seen once. The specimen was peripheral blood. Receptor source: a man younger than 30 with active or convalescent COVID-19.

The chain employs TRBV19 and TRBJ2-5; 8 positions match TRBD1. The length of the CDR3 is 16 residues. The V gene's germline CDR1 is LNHDA and CDR2 SQIVND (reference sequence). The V and J ends lost 5 bases and 5 bases, in that order; junction bases with no gene match: 13. The CDR3 loop reads CASSPGQGRVLETQYF. For the CDR3, the DNA is TGTGCCAGTAGTCCCGGACAGGGAAGGGTTTTGGAGACCCAGTACTTC.

The rearrangement links TRBV2 to TRBJ2-1, with a tentative D call TRBD1 (5 bases). CDR1 and CDR2 (germline): SNHLY, FYNNEI. There are 13 residues in the CDR3. V was trimmed by 7 bases and J by 3 bases, leaving 10 bases between them. CDR3: CASTKDIYNEQFF. The CDR3 coding sequence is TGTGCCAGCACCAAGGACATCTACAATGAGCAGTTCTTC.

CDR3 loop: CASRRQAADNTIYF. Written as DNA, the CDR3 is TGTGCCAGCAGACGACAGGCGGCTGACAACACCATATATTTT. The chain has TRBV2 and TRBJ1-3; D is perhaps TRBD1 (6 bases). V lost 6 bases and J 7 bases, leaving 16 bases between the germline ends. The CDR3 totals 14 residues. Looked up from germline, CDR1 is SNHLY and CDR2 is FYNNEI.

The chain links TRBV16 to TRBJ2-7; 7 bases map to TRBD1. CDR3 length equals 15 residues. V was pared by 4 bases and J by 5 bases, with 11 bases of the junction left unmatched. Per germline, CDR1 KGHSY and CDR2 FQNENV. The DNA for the CDR3 is TGTGCCAGCAGCCTGGTAATAGAGGGGGCGCACGAGCAGTACTTC. It encodes CASSLVIEGAHEQYF.

This clone turned up a few times. The J gene is TRBJ1-6, the V gene TRBV5-1, with unresolved D. V shed 1 base and J shed 7 bases, with 12 bases lying between them. CDR3 length equals 15 residues. Germline V gives CDR1 SGHRS, CDR2 YFSETQ. The CDR3 DNA reads TGCGCCAGCAGCTTGATGACTGGATCAAATTCACCCCTCCACTTT. Its translation is CASSLMTGSNSPLHF. The whole variable domain, remainder taken from reference TRBV5-1 and TRBJ1-6, is KAGVTQTPRYLIKTRGQQVTLSCSPISGHRSVSWYQQTPGQGLQFLFEYFSETQRNKGNFPGRFSGRQFSNSRSEMNVSTLELGDSALYLCASSLMTGSNSPLHFGNGTRLTVT.